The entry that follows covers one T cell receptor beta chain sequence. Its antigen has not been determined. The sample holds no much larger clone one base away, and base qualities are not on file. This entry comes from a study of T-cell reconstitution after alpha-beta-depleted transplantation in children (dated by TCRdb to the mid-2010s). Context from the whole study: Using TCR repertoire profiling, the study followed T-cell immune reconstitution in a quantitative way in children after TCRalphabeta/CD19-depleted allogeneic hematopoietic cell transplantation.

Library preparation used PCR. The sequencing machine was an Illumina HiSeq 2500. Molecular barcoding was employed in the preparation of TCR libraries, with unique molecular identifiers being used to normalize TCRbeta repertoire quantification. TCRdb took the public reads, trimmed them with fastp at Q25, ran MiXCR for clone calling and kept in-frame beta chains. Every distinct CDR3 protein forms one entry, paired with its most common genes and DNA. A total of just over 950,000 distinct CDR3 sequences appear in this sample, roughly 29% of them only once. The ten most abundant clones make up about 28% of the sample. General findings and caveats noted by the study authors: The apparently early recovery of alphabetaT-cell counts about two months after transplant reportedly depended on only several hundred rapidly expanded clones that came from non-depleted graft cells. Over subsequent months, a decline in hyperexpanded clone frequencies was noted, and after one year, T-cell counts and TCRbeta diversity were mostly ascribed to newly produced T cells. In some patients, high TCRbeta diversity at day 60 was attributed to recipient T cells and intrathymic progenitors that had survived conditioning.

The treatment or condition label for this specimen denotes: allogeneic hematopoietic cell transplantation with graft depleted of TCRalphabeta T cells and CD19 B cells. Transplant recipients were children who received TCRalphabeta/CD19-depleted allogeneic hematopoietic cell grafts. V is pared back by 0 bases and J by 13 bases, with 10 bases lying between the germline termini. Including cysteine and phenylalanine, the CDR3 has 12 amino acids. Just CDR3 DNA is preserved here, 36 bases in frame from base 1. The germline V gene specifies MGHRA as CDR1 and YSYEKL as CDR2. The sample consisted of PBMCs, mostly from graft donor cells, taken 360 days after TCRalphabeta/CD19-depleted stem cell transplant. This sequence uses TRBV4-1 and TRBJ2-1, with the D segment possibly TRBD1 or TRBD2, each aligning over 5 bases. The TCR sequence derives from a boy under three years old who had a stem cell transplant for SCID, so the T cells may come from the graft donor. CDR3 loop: CASSQDGGLQFF. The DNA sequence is TGCGCCAGCAGCCAAGATGGGGGTTTACAGTTCTTC.